This T cell receptor beta chain was obtained from a study of T cell repertoires in cytomegalovirus infection (dated by TCRdb to between 2018 and 2021). With respect to the entire study: Donor HLA type was relevant to the analysis, because carriage of CMV infection together with the matching HLA type was indicated by public TCR beta signatures.

Compared with germline, V lacks 4 bases and J lacks 4 bases; bases without a gene match: 7. The germline V gene provides CDR1 KGHSH and CDR2 LQKENI. Including the terminal cysteine and phenylalanine, the CDR3 comprises 15 residues. Just the 45-base CDR3 DNA is kept, in frame starting at base 1. The instrument given in TCRdb is Illumina HiSeq 1500. TCRdb itself trimmed the public reads at Q25 with fastp, ran MiXCR and retained productive beta chains. A single entry per CDR3 protein holds the most common genes and DNA from its merged rows. This sample lists approximately 750,000 distinct CDR3 sequences; 35% to 40% were detected once. Under 3.5% of the sample lies in the top ten. Overall results and qualifications from the work: The ex vivo response was dominated by HLA-C-restricted CMV-specific TCR beta clonotypes, and the single most frequent clonotype in two of eight donors was supplied by these HLA-C-restricted clonotypes. In both this cohort and an independent cohort of 350 to 400 donors, the cumulative frequency of public TCR beta family members distinguished carriers of CMV infection plus the relevant HLA type.

As to this clonotype: It lacks a known antigen. No clone much larger than this one lies a single base away; base qualities are absent.

The rearrangement joined TRBV18 to TRBJ2-1, with 7 bases in between that match TRBD2. The sequenced sample consisted of PBMCs. The clonotype comes from a human donor in good health (CMV status not recorded). Some clones in this sample may be carry-over from other donors' samples. The DNA sequence reads TGTGCCAGCTCACGACTCGGGACTACATACAATGAGCAGTTCTTC. Translated, this is CASSRLGTTYNEQFF.